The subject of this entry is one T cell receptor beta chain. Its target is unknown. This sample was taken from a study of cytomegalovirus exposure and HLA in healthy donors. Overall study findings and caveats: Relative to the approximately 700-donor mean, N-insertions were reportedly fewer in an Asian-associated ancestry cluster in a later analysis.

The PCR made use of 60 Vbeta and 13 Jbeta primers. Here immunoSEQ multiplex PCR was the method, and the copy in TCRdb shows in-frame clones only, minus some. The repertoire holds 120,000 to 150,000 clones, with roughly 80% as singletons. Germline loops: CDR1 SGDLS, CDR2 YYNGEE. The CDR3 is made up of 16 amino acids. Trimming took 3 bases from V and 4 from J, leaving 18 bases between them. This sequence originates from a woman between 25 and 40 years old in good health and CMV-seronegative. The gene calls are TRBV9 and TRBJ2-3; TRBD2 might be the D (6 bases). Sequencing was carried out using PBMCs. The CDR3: CASSARTSWGSDTQYF. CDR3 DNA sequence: TGTGCCAGCAGCGCGCGAACTAGCTGGGGTTCAGATACGCAGTATTTT.